Following are 2 T cell receptor beta chains from one sample sequenced in a study of blood T cell repertoires in COVID-19. Libraries were prepared by immunoSEQ multiplex PCR; TCRdb keeps only in-frame clonotypes and omits some of them. The repertoire has approximately 180,000 clones, around nine tenths of them found once; the top ten carry under 5%. The sample was peripheral blood. These receptors were collected from a human donor in a cohort sampled during active COVID-19.

The chain links TRBV5-1 to TRBJ1-2; 11 nucleotides align to TRBD1. V was clipped by 3 bases and J by 8 bases; unmatched bases: 9. Germline CDR1 reads SGHRS; CDR2 reads YFSETQ. The CDR3 loop spans 15 amino acids. DNA of the CDR3: TGCGCCAGCAGCTCCGGGACAGGGGGGTTGAGCGGCTACACCTTC. This codes for CASSSGTGGLSGYTF.

The chain is built from TRBV5-4 and TRBJ2-3, with 10 bases matching TRBD2. Germline lookup yields CDR1 SGHNT and CDR2 YYREEE (reference sequence). This CDR3 region has 16 residues. J lost 4 bases, V lost 4 bases, and 9 bases had no gene match. CDR3 sequence reads: CASSMASGSASDTQYF. The DNA of the CDR3 is TGTGCCAGCAGCATGGCTAGCGGGAGCGCGTCAGATACGCAGTATTTT.